A single sample is the source of the 31 T cell receptor beta chains below, sequenced in a study of T cells in narcolepsy. TCRdb's table, derived via immunoSEQ multiplex PCR, lists solely in-frame clones and lacks some. The sample shows around 30,000 clones, roughly four fifths of them seen only once. The material sequenced was CD45RA- memory CD4+ T cells from PBMCs. The receptors here all came from a human donor with narcolepsy.

This clone was detected a few times. The chain uses TRBV19 and TRBJ2-7, with 7 bases that match TRBD2. The CDR3 totals 14 residues. V gave up 5 bases and J gave up 3 bases; unmatched junction bases: 7. Germline V gene lookup returns CDR1 LNHDA and CDR2 SQIVND (reference sequence). The CDR3 DNA sequence: TGTGCCAGTAGTCGGGGCCGGGGGGACTACGAGCAGTACTTC. Translating gives CASSRGRGDYEQYF.

This chain links TRBV5-5 with TRBJ2-1; TRBD2 matches at 9 bases. CDR1 is SGHKS, CDR2 YYEKEE, per germline (reference sequence). V was pared by 10 bases and J by 4 bases, with 18 bases of the junction left unmatched. The CDR3 contains 17 residues. CDR3 in DNA: TGTGCCTCCGCGAGAAGCGGGGGGCCGGGAAAGTACAATGAGCAGTTCTTC. Translated, it gives CASARSGGPGKYNEQFF.

V is TRBV7-2 and J is TRBJ2-4; tentatively, D is TRBD1 (7 bases). Germline CDR1 and CDR2: SGHTA and FQGNSA. The CDR3 loop spans 16 amino acids. Trimming shortened V by 5 bases and J by 0 bases, and 14 bases separated the two germline ends. The CDR3 DNA reads TGTGCCAGCAGCAGTCAGGGGGGCCCAGCCAAAAACATTCAGTACTTC. Protein: CASSSQGGPAKNIQYF.

This clone came up a few times. V gene TRBV18 combines with J gene TRBJ1-4; tentative D call: TRBD1 (5 bases). The CDR3 contains 13 residues. Germline CDR1 is KGHSH and CDR2 is LQKENI. The V and J ends lost 2 bases and 8 bases respectively, with 9 bases between them. CDR3 nucleotides: TGTGCCAGCTCACCAACGGGGCAGGAAAAACTGTTTTTT. Protein sequence: CASSPTGQEKLFF.

This chain connects TRBV18 to TRBJ2-7; 9 bases line up with TRBD2. Germline CDR1 KGHSH, CDR2 LQKENI. V lost 3 bases and J lost 6; bases outside the gene matches: 6. The CDR3 spans 14 residues. The CDR3 reads CASSPAGGQGEQYF. DNA of the CDR3: TGTGCCAGCTCACCCGCGGGAGGGCAGGGCGAGCAGTACTTC.

The V gene is TRBV2, the J gene TRBJ2-5; D ambiguous. The CDR3 is 11 amino acids. Germline V gene sequence: CDR1 SNHLY, CDR2 FYNNEI. V was pared by 8 bases and J by 4 bases, with 8 bases between. CDR3 in DNA: TGTGCCAGCGTTAGGGTAGAGACCCAGTACTTC. It specifies CASVRVETQYF.

A remark on this clone: This CDR3 is also generated by other DNA sequences in the sample. The rearrangement links TRBV5-1 to TRBJ2-7; 8 nucleotides agree with TRBD1. Germline CDR1 and CDR2: SGHRS and YFSETQ. This CDR3 comprises 14 residues. The V segment lost 4 bases and the J segment 3 bases; nucleotides outside the gene matches: 6. Here the CDR3 DNA reads TGCGCCAGCAGCCTTGTGGGACAGGTCTACGAGCAGTACTTC. Amino acid sequence: CASSLVGQVYEQYF.

Comment on this clone: Different DNA sequences within this sample yield the same CDR3. This rearrangement joins TRBV10-2 to TRBJ1-5; a possible D gene is TRBD1 (5 bases). The V and J ends lost 0 bases and 4 bases respectively, with 7 bases between them. This CDR3 spans 14 amino acids. Germline-derived CDR1 and CDR2 are WSHSY and SAAADI. The CDR3: CASSESGVNQPQHF. In nucleotides, the CDR3 is TGCGCCAGCAGTGAGTCGGGGGTTAATCAGCCCCAGCATTTT.

CDR3 DNA sequence: TGTGCCAGCAGCGAGCAGGGGTATGGCTACACCTTC. Protein product: CASSEQGYGYTF. The rearrangement links TRBV7-2 to TRBJ1-2; weak D call: TRBD1 (6 bases). Between the trimmed V and J ends, which lost 5 bases and 5 bases, there was a span of 9 bases. This CDR3 contains 12 residues. The germline gives CDR1 SGHTA, CDR2 FQGNSA.

The chain joins TRBV2 to TRBJ1-6, with 7 bases matching TRBD1. The CDR3 runs to 15 residues. Germline CDR1 reads SNHLY; CDR2 reads FYNNEI. With V trimmed by 4 bases and J by 6 bases, 6 bases remained unmatched. The CDR3 region has the DNA TGTGCCAGCAGTGTTTCCGGGACAGTTAATTCACCCCTCCACTTT. This sequence encodes CASSVSGTVNSPLHF.

The V gene is TRBV19, the J gene TRBJ1-5; D perhaps matches TRBD1 (5 bases). Trimming stripped 7 bases from V and 5 bases from J, with 15 bases between. CDR1 and CDR2 (germline): LNHDA, SQIVND (reference sequence). The CDR3 is 14 amino acids. CDR3 sequence (DNA): TGTGCCAGTAAGGGCAGGGCATGGGATCAGCCCCAGCATTTT. It is translated as CASKGRAWDQPQHF.

The chain is built from TRBV15 and TRBJ2-5, with TRBD2 identical over 14 bases. The CDR3 has 19 residues. J gave up 7 bases and V 0 bases, and 13 bases lay outside the gene matches. CDR1 is LNHNV and CDR2 is YYDKDF in the germline V gene (reference sequence). CDR3 nucleotides: TGTGCCACCAGCAGAGATGATTCGGGACTAGCGGGGGCCCTCCGGACCCAGTACTTC. Translating it yields CATSRDDSGLAGALRTQYF.

This clone is medium-sized (0.01 to 0.1%) within its sample. The rearrangement links TRBV6-5 to TRBJ2-7, with 12 bases identical to TRBD1. Germline CDR1 reads MNHEY; CDR2 reads SVGAGI. This CDR3 is 15 amino acids long. V lost 7 bases and J lost 6; bases outside the gene matches: 10. The CDR3 DNA follows: TGTGCCAGCAAGGGGACAGGGGGCGCCTGGGGCGAGCAGTACTTC. This encodes CASKGTGGAWGEQYF.

J is TRBJ1-5 and V is TRBV15; D is ambiguous. V was clipped by 4 bases and J by 0 bases, with 13 bases between them. Germline V gene lookup returns CDR1 LNHNV and CDR2 YYDKDF (reference sequence). The CDR3 runs 16 residues. CDR3 amino acids: CATSIGRKPSNQPQHF. CDR3 DNA sequence: TGTGCCACCAGCATTGGCAGGAAGCCTAGCAATCAGCCCCAGCATTTT.

The chain employs TRBV5-1 and TRBJ1-1; D possibly corresponds to TRBD1 (6 bases). The CDR3 is 15 amino acids. V lost 2 bases and J lost 4, with 15 bases in between. CDR1 and CDR2 (germline): SGHRS, YFSETQ. CDR3 loop: CASSLALQGATEAFF. The DNA of the CDR3 is TGCGCCAGCAGCTTAGCCTTACAGGGCGCCACTGAAGCTTTCTTT. The variable domain in full, with the rest retrieved from reference TRBV5-1 and TRBJ1-1, is KAGVTQTPRYLIKTRGQQVTLSCSPISGHRSVSWYQQTPGQGLQFLFEYFSETQRNKGNFPGRFSGRQFSNSRSEMNVSTLELGDSALYLCASSLALQGATEAFFGQGTRLTVV.

This sequence joins TRBV7-9 and TRBJ2-2, with 8 bases lining up with TRBD1. Looked up from germline, CDR1 is SEHNR and CDR2 is FQNEAQ (reference sequence). This CDR3 contains 14 residues. The V and J ends lost 6 bases and 6 bases, in that order; junction bases with no gene match: 6. The CDR3 DNA reads as TGTGCCAGCAGTCATTCAGGGGGCCCCGGGGAGCTGTTTTTT. Protein sequence: CASSHSGGPGELFF. The variable domain in full, completed from reference TRBV7-9 and TRBJ2-2, reads DTGVSQNPRHKITKRGQNVTFRCDPISEHNRLYWYRQTLGQGPEFLTYFQNEAQLEKSRLLSDRFSAERPKGSFSTLEIQRTEQGDSAMYLCASSHSGGPGELFFGEGSRLTVL.

The count of this clone is one. This sequence joins TRBV7-6 and TRBJ2-7; 7 bases are a match to TRBD1. Germline-derived CDR1 and CDR2 are SGHVS and FNYEAQ. The J segment lost 9 bases and the V segment lost 4 bases, leaving 6 bases of the junction unmatched. CDR3 length equals 12 residues. Written as DNA, the CDR3 is TGTGCCAGCAGCTCCCTACAGGGGAGGCAGTACTTC. Amino acid sequence: CASSSLQGRQYF.

J is TRBJ1-1 and V is TRBV5-8, with 9 nucleotides matching TRBD1. The CDR3 is 14 amino acids. CDR1 and CDR2 from the germline V gene are SGHTS and YDEGEE. J gave up 2 bases and V 3 bases, and 2 bases lay outside the gene matches. This CDR3 reads CASSSGQGNTEAFF. As DNA, the CDR3 is TGTGCCAGCAGCTCGGGACAGGGTAACACTGAAGCTTTCTTT.

The CDR3 sequence is CASSFRPEETQYF. The DNA for the CDR3 is TGTGCCAGCAGTTTTCGCCCAGAAGAGACCCAGTACTTC. The chain combines TRBV6-6 with TRBJ2-5; D not certain. Trimming took 4 bases from V and 3 from J, leaving 9 bases between them. Germline lookup yields CDR1 MNHNY and CDR2 SVGAGI (reference sequence). This CDR3 has 13 amino acids.

V gene TRBV27 combines with J gene TRBJ2-7, with 7 bases that match TRBD1. Germline assignment: CDR1 MNHEY and CDR2 SMNVEV (reference sequence). The V segment lost 5 bases and the J segment 1 base; nucleotides outside the gene matches: 8. The CDR3 has 15 amino acids. The CDR3 bases are TGTGCCAGCAGTACCCGACCAGGGGGTTCCTACGAGCAGTACTTC. Amino acid sequence: CASSTRPGGSYEQYF.

This chain connects TRBV6-6 to TRBJ1-6, with 8 bases aligning to TRBD1. This CDR3 contains 14 residues. Germline V gene lookup returns CDR1 MNHNY and CDR2 SVGAGI (reference sequence). The V segment lost 5 bases and the J segment 7 bases; nucleotides outside the gene matches: 4. CDR3 coding DNA: TGTGCCAGCAGTGCGGGACAGGTCAATTCACCCCTCCACTTT. Translating it yields CASSAGQVNSPLHF.

The rearrangement joins TRBV5-4 to TRBJ1-1, with D perhaps TRBD1 (6 bases). The germline V gene has CDR1 SGHNT and CDR2 YYREEE (reference sequence). The CDR3 is 16 residues long. V shed 0 bases and J shed 1 base, with 13 bases lying between them. CDR3 loop: CASSLATGFSNTEAFF. CDR3 nucleotides: TGTGCCAGCAGCTTGGCGACAGGTTTCTCGAACACTGAAGCTTTCTTT.

This sequence joins TRBV7-6 and TRBJ1-5, with D possibly being TRBD1 (6 bases). Germline V gene lookup returns CDR1 SGHVS and CDR2 FNYEAQ. The CDR3 runs to 16 residues. V was shortened by 1 base and J by 6 bases, with 16 bases between the two germline ends. The CDR3 region is CASSLDGGALTQPQHF. DNA of the CDR3: TGTGCCAGCAGCTTAGACGGGGGCGCGTTGACTCAGCCCCAGCATTTT.

The chain is built from TRBV10-3 and TRBJ2-1, with 11 bases lining up with TRBD1. The CDR3 is 14 residues long. After removal of 4 bases from V and 7 bases from J, the junction contained 3 bases not matched to a gene. Germline lookup yields CDR1 ENHRY and CDR2 SYGVKD. CDR3: CAISAGQGVNEQFF. CDR3 coding DNA: TGTGCCATCAGTGCGGGACAGGGGGTAAATGAGCAGTTCTTC.

This clone was observed a single time. The rearrangement joins TRBV7-2 to TRBJ1-2; no clear D gene. CDR1 SGHTA and CDR2 FQGNSA come from the germline V gene. Trimming took off 5 bases at V and 1 base at J, with 8 bases between the two ends. The CDR3 extends over 13 amino acids. CDR3 in amino acids: CASSPASNYGYTF. CDR3 DNA: TGTGCCAGCAGCCCGGCCAGTAACTATGGCTACACCTTC. The full variable domain, with the rest looked up from reference TRBV7-2 and TRBJ1-2, is GAGVSQSPSNKVTEKGKDVELRCDPISGHTALYWYRQSLGQGLEFLIYFQGNSAPDKSGLPSDRFSAERTGGSVSTLTIQRTQQEDSAVYLCASSPASNYGYTFGSGTRLTVV.

The chain joins TRBV10-1 to TRBJ2-3; TRBD1 matches at 10 bases. The junction had 6 bases not matched to a gene; V was cut back by 7 bases and J by 2 bases. The CDR3 is 15 amino acids. Per germline, CDR1 WNHNN and CDR2 SYGVQD (reference sequence). The chain's CDR3 is CASTAGQGNTDTQYF. CDR3 nucleotide sequence: TGCGCCAGCACCGCGGGACAGGGGAACACAGATACGCAGTATTTT.

V gene TRBV2 combines with J gene TRBJ2-3, with 7 bases matching TRBD1. The CDR3 is made up of 15 amino acids. Looked up from germline, CDR1 is SNHLY and CDR2 is FYNNEI. V dropped 2 bases and J dropped 2; count of bases not matched to a gene: 4. The DNA of the CDR3 is TGTGCCAGCAGTGAAAGGGGACAGAACACAGATACGCAGTATTTT. Protein: CASSERGQNTDTQYF.

The chain employs TRBV7-2 and TRBJ1-1; 7 nucleotides agree with TRBD1. CDR3 length equals 14 residues. J gave up 5 bases and V 1 base, and 4 bases lay outside the gene matches. Germline CDR1 and CDR2: SGHTA and FQGNSA. The DNA for the CDR3 is TGTGCCAGCAGCTTAGGACAGGGATTGACTGAAGCTTTCTTT. This sequence encodes CASSLGQGLTEAFF.

This sequence joins TRBV6-6 and TRBJ1-1, with 8 bases aligning to TRBD1. With V trimmed by 2 bases and J by 6 bases, 8 bases remained unmatched. The CDR3 sequence is 15 residues long. Germline V gene sequence: CDR1 MNHNY, CDR2 SVGAGI (reference sequence). The CDR3 DNA follows: TGTGCCAGCAGTTACAACGTACAGGGGGTATCTGAAGCTTTCTTT. Protein sequence: CASSYNVQGVSEAFF.

This clone appeared a single time. This chain uses TRBV5-1 with TRBJ2-7, with TRBD1 matching 10 bases. Germline V lookup: CDR1 SGHRS, CDR2 YFSETQ. The CDR3 extends over 16 amino acids. J gave up 5 bases and V 3 bases, and 11 bases lay outside the gene matches. DNA for the CDR3: TGCGCCAGCAGCTACCGAACCGGGACAGGGGCAGACGAGCAGTACTTC. Its translation is CASSYRTGTGADEQYF.

V usage is TRBV7-2 and J usage is TRBJ2-5; D is unresolved. Germline V gene sequence: CDR1 SGHTA, CDR2 FQGNSA. V was shortened by 1 base and J by 1 base, with 4 bases between the two germline ends. This CDR3 spans 13 amino acids. Here the CDR3 DNA reads TGTGCCAGCAGCTTAGACAGCCAAGAGACCCAGTACTTC. It translates to CASSLDSQETQYF. The variable domain in full, completed from reference TRBV7-2 and TRBJ2-5, reads GAGVSQSPSNKVTEKGKDVELRCDPISGHTALYWYRQSLGQGLEFLIYFQGNSAPDKSGLPSDRFSAERTGGSVSTLTIQRTQQEDSAVYLCASSLDSQETQYFGPGTRLLVL.